This T cell receptor beta chain was documented in a study of blood T cell repertoires in COVID-19. Study as a whole: From the United States, Italy and Spain came samples of acute and convalescent COVID-19.

Germline V gene sequence: CDR1 SQVTM, CDR2 ANQGSEA. Trimming pared 6 bases from V and 4 bases from J, leaving 15 bases between. The CDR3 runs to 13 residues. Libraries were prepared by immunoSEQ multiplex PCR; TCRdb keeps only in-frame clonotypes and omits some of them. Among over 150,000 clones, about 88% were seen once, and the ten largest hold 7.5% to 8.5%. The sequencing sample was made of peripheral blood. The J gene is TRBJ1-1, the V gene TRBV29-1; unclear D gene. The origin of this receptor is an older woman with COVID-19, enrolled during active disease. The CDR3: CSVASRAGTEAFF. The CDR3 DNA is TGCAGCGTAGCCTCACGCGCGGGCACTGAAGCTTTCTTT.